One and the same sample provided the 26 T cell receptor beta chains below, sequenced in a study of CXCR3-negative and CXCR3-positive naive CD8 T cells. cDNA libraries for TRB were generated by 5' RACE incorporating UMI labels. TCRdb re-analyzed the 5' RACE reads; it lists each CDR3 protein once, without DNA. The sample table includes more than 65,000 distinct CDR3 sequences. The sample was naive CXCR3- CD8+ T cells from blood. Noted subset: CD45RO-CCR7+CD27+CD95- naive CD8+ T cells lacking CXCR3 (TNR3-). These receptors were taken from a human donor in good health. Some clones in this sample may be carry-over from other donors' samples.

The J gene is TRBJ2-2, the V gene TRBV5-5; TCRdb returns TRBD2, unconfirmable since there is no DNA. The CDR3 length is 15 residues. Germline V lookup: CDR1 SGHKS, CDR2 YYEKEE (reference sequence). The CDR3 reads CASSLGGEHTGELFF.

The rearrangement uses TRBV9 and TRBJ2-1; the D call of TRBD1 rests on TCRdb alone, since no DNA is present to check it. Germline V gives CDR1 SGDLS, CDR2 YYNGEE. This CDR3 is 17 amino acids long. CDR3 protein: CASSVGTGTGQYNEQFF.

The chain combines TRBV5-1 with TRBJ2-7; TCRdb's D call, TRBD1, is unchecked because there is no DNA. This CDR3 has 13 residues. Germline V gives CDR1 SGHRS, CDR2 YFSETQ. This CDR3 reads CASSPTRGQEQYF. Looking up the rest from reference TRBV5-1 and TRBJ2-7 gives the full variable domain: KAGVTQTPRYLIKTRGQQVTLSCSPISGHRSVSWYQQTPGQGLQFLFEYFSETQRNKGNFPGRFSGRQFSNSRSEMNVSTLELGDSALYLCASSPTRGQEQYFGPGTRLTVT.

This sequence joins TRBV12-3 or TRBV12-4 and TRBJ2-7; the D call of TRBD1 rests on TCRdb alone, since no DNA is present to check it. The length of the CDR3 is 15 residues. The CDR3 sequence is CASSPQGSTPYEQYF.

CDR3 region: CASRPRQGPYSNQPQHF. The J gene is TRBJ1-5, the V gene TRBV12-2; the D call from TCRdb, TRBD1, cannot be confirmed without DNA. TRBV12-2 is given as a pseudogene. The CDR3 runs to 17 residues.

The chain combines TRBV7-3 with TRBJ2-2; the TRBD2 assignment by TCRdb is unverifiable without DNA. CDR1 SGHTA and CDR2 FQGTGA come from the germline V gene. The CDR3 has 15 residues. This CDR3 reads CASSRLGGLAGELFF.

The chain employs TRBV23-1 and TRBJ1-5; the D gene TCRdb calls, TRBD1, cannot be checked with no DNA. TRBV23-1 is classed as an ORF, of uncertain function. The CDR3 runs 19 residues. CDR3 in amino acids: CASSPVSATKRQGARPQHF.

The rearrangement joins TRBV21-1 to TRBJ1-2. TRBV21-1 is given as a pseudogene. The CDR3 is 16 amino acids. The CDR3: CASSRMLWGDNYGYTF.

The chain has TRBV29-1 and TRBJ2-7; TCRdb's D call, TRBD2, is unchecked because there is no DNA. Germline assignment: CDR1 SQVTM and CDR2 ANQGSEA. The CDR3 spans 12 residues. CDR3 amino acids: CSAWEGAYEQYF.

The chain recombines TRBV20-1 with TRBJ1-1; TCRdb designates TRBD1, a call that cannot be tested without DNA. CDR1 and CDR2 (germline): DFQATT, SNEGSKA (reference sequence). The CDR3 is made up of 13 amino acids. CDR3: CSARGAGGTEAFF.

The gene calls are TRBV13 and TRBJ1-2; TCRdb picks TRBD1, but there is no DNA to check that call. Germline V lookup: CDR1 PRHDT, CDR2 FYEKMQ (reference sequence). The CDR3 is made up of 13 amino acids. The CDR3 sequence: CASSIDRVYGYTF.

The chain couples TRBV7-9 to TRBJ2-5; the D call of TRBD2 rests on TCRdb alone, since no DNA is present to check it. From germline, CDR1 is SEHNR and CDR2 FQNEAQ (reference sequence). This CDR3 contains 14 residues. CDR3 sequence reads: CASKLEGNQETQYF. Using reference TRBV7-9 and TRBJ2-5 for the parts outside the CDR3, the full variable domain is DTGVSQNPRHKITKRGQNVTFRCDPISEHNRLYWYRQTLGQGPEFLTYFQNEAQLEKSRLLSDRFSAERPKGSFSTLEIQRTEQGDSAMYLCASKLEGNQETQYFGPGTRLLVL.

The chain carries TRBV28 and TRBJ2-2; the D call from TCRdb, TRBD1, cannot be confirmed without DNA. Germline V gene sequence: CDR1 MDHEN, CDR2 SYDVKM. This CDR3 region has 14 residues. CDR3 region: CASSTTGSTGELFF. The entire variable domain, with the rest obtained from reference TRBV28 and TRBJ2-2, is as follows: DVKVTQSSRYLVKRTGEKVFLECVQDMDHENMFWYRQDPGLGLRLIYFSYDVKMKEKGDIPEGYSVSREKKERFSLILESASTNQTSMYLCASSTTGSTGELFFGEGSRLTVL.

This sequence joins TRBV7-3 and TRBJ2-1; absent DNA, TCRdb's TRBD2 call cannot be checked. The CDR3 loop spans 14 amino acids. Germline CDR1 reads SGHTA; CDR2 reads FQGTGA. CDR3 amino acids: CASSSTGLVNEQFF. Variable domain in full (rest from reference TRBV7-3 and TRBJ2-1): GAGVSQTPSNKVTEKGKYVELRCDPISGHTALYWYRQSLGQGPEFLIYFQGTGAADDSGLPNDRFFAVRPEGSVSTLKIQRTERGDSAVYLCASSSTGLVNEQFFGPGTRLTVL.

The CDR3 loop reads CASSYSGGQAYEQYF. The rearrangement uses TRBV6-5 and TRBJ2-7. The CDR3 has 15 amino acids. From germline, CDR1 is MNHEY and CDR2 SVGAGI.

V and J are TRBV4-2 and TRBJ2-7; TCRdb reports TRBD1, a call that lacks DNA to check it against. The CDR3 covers 16 residues. The germline V gene encodes CDR1 LGHNA and CDR2 YNFKEQ. CDR3 loop: CASSQVAGQGHYEQYF.

The CDR3 spells CSVEGHLSGANVLTF. The gene calls are TRBV29-1 and TRBJ2-6. This CDR3 spans 15 amino acids. Germline V gives CDR1 SQVTM, CDR2 ANQGSEA. Filled out from reference TRBV29-1 and TRBJ2-6, the complete variable domain reads SAVISQKPSRDICQRGTSLTIQCQVDSQVTMMFWYRQQPGQSLTLIATANQGSEATYESGFVIDKFPISRPNLTFSTLTVSNMSPEDSSIYLCSVEGHLSGANVLTFGAGSRLTVL.

The rearrangement joins TRBV6-1 to TRBJ2-1; the TRBD2 assignment by TCRdb is unverifiable without DNA. The V gene's germline CDR1 is MNHNS and CDR2 SASEGT. This CDR3 spans 15 amino acids. CDR3 region: CASSEVAGGYNEQFF.

The V and J genes are TRBV28 and TRBJ2-7. CDR3 length: 15 residues. Germline V CDR1 and CDR2: MDHEN, SYDVKM. This CDR3 is CASSPARGGSYEQYF.

This chain connects TRBV5-4 to TRBJ2-1; TCRdb gives TRBD1 as the D gene, but with no DNA this cannot be confirmed. The CDR3 covers 15 residues. CDR1 and CDR2 from the germline V gene are SGHNT and YYREEE (reference sequence). The CDR3: CARTQQGASYNEQFF.

This rearrangement joins TRBV29-1 to TRBJ2-5; without DNA, the TCRdb call of TRBD1 cannot be checked. This CDR3 contains 20 residues. Germline loops: CDR1 SQVTM, CDR2 ANQGSEA. CDR3 loop: CSVHGKSRYWGAIYQETQYF.

The chain joins TRBV28 to TRBJ2-5; TCRdb's D call, TRBD1, is unchecked because there is no DNA. Germline V lookup: CDR1 MDHEN, CDR2 SYDVKM. The CDR3 loop spans 14 amino acids. The chain's CDR3 is CASSPDTREETQYF.

J is TRBJ1-2 and V is TRBV4-1; with no DNA, the TCRdb D assignment of TRBD1 cannot be verified. In germline, CDR1 is MGHRA, CDR2 YSYEKL. The CDR3 has 15 amino acids. CDR3: CASSQETGGFYGYTF.

The V gene is TRBV6-5, the J gene TRBJ2-7; the D call from TCRdb, TRBD2, cannot be confirmed without DNA. Germline V CDR1 and CDR2: MNHEY, SVGAGI. The CDR3 sequence is 16 residues long. CDR3 protein: CASSYGWRQGGYEQYF.

The chain uses TRBV28 and TRBJ1-1. This CDR3 is 13 amino acids long. Looked up from germline, CDR1 is MDHEN and CDR2 is SYDVKM. The CDR3 sequence: CASSYGANTEAFF.

The chain combines TRBV29-1 with TRBJ2-1. CDR3 length equals 13 residues. Germline V gene sequence: CDR1 SQVTM, CDR2 ANQGSEA. The CDR3 loop is CGVEDGLNNEQFF.